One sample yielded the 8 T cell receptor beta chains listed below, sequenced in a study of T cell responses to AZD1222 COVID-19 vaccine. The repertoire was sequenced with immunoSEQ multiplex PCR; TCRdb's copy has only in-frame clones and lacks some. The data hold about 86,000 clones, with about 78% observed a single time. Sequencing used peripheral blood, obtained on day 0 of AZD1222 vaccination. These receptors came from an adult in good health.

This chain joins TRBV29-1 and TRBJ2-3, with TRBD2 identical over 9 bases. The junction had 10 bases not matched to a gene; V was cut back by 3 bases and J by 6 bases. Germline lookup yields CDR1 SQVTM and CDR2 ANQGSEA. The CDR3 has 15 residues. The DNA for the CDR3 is TGCAGCGTTGACTTAGCGGGAGAGCCAGGGGATACGCAGTATTTT. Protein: CSVDLAGEPGDTQYF.

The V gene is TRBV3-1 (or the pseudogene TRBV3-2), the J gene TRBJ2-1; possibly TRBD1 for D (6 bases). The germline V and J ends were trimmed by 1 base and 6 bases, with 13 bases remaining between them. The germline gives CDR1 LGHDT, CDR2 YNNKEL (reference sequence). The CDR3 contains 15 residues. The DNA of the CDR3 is TGTGCCAGCAGCCAAGCACAATTGACAGGCAATGAGCAGTTCTTC. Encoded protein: CASSQAQLTGNEQFF.

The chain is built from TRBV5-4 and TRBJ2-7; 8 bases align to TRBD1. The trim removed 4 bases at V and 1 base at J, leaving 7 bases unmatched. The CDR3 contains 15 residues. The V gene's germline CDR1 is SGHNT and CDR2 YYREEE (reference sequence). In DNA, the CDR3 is TGTGCCAGCAGCCGCGGACAGGGAAGGTCCTACGAGCAGTACTTC. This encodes CASSRGQGRSYEQYF.

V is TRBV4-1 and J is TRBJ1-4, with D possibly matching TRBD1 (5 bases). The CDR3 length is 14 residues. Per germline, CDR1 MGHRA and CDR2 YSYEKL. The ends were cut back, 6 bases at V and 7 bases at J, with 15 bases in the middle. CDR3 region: CASSGGPAGEKLFF. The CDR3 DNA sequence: TGCGCCAGCAGTGGGGGTCCCGCGGGTGAAAAACTGTTTTTT.

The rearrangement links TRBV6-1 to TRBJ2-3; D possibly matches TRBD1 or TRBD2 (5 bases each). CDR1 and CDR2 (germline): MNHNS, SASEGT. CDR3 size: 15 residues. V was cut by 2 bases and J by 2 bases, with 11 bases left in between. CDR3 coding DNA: TGTGCCAGCAGTGAATGGGGGATTCTCACAGATACGCAGTATTTT. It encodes CASSEWGILTDTQYF.

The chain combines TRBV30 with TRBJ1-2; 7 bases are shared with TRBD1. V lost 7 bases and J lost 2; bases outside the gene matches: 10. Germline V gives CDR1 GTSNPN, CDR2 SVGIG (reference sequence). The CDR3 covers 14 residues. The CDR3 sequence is CASQGQRRNYGYTF. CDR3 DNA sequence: TGTGCCTCCCAGGGACAGCGAAGGAACTATGGCTACACCTTC.

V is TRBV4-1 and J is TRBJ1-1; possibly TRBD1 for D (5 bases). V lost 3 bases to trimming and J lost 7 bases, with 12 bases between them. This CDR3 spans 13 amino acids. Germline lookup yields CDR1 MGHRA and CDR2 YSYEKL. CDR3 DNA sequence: TGCGCCAGCAGCCACAAGGGTAGGGGTGAAGCTTTCTTT. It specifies CASSHKGRGEAFF.

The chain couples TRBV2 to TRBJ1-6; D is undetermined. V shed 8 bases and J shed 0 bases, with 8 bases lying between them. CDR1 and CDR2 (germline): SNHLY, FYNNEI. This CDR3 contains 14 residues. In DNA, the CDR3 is TGTGCCAGCGCCCGATACTCCTATAATTCACCCCTCCACTTT. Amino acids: CASARYSYNSPLHF.